This T cell receptor beta chain stems from a study of blood T cell repertoires in COVID-19. Study overall: From T cells, B-cell-depleted T cells, or PBMCs came the material, which was cDNA or gDNA.

How the authors handled the data: Reference gene primers were amplified, and this amplification served to estimate nucleated cell counts. Clones were read by immunoSEQ multiplex PCR, and TCRdb kept only the in-frame ones, dropping some. The V and J calls and clone size were taken over from that table, and D and trimming were inferred from the DNA. The table has about 270,000 clones, around 90% seen once. This CDR3 is built from 15 residues. Germline V lookup: CDR1 SGHDN, CDR2 FVKESK. V lost 2 bases, J lost 3 bases, and 14 bases lay in between. Participants were placed into cohorts based on the clinical history they reported. Each recovered donor of Cohort 3 presented with two negative PCRs, clearance, or symptom resolution.

The sequence was collected from a woman aged 45-59 years who had recovered from COVID-19. The specimen was PBMCs or T cells enriched from blood (not recorded which). The chain carries TRBV14 and TRBJ2-7; tentatively, D is TRBD1 (6 bases). The CDR3 sequence: CASSQYGTRGYEQYF. The CDR3 DNA follows: TGTGCCAGCAGCCAATACGGGACAAGGGGCTACGAGCAGTACTTC.